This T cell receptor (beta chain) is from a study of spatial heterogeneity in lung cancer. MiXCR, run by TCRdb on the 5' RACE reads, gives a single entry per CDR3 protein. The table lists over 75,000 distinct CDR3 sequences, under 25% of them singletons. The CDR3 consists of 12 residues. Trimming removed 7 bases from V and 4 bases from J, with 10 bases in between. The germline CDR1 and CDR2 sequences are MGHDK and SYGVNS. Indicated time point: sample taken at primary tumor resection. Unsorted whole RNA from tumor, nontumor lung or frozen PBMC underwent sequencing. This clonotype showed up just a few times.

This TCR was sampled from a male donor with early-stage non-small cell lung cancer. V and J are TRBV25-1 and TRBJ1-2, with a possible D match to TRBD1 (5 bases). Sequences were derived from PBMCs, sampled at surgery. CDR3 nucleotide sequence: TGTGCCAGCACAGGGTCCCTCTATGGCTACACCTTC. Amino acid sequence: CASTGSLYGYTF.